The 9 T cell receptor beta chains in this list originate from one sample, sequenced in a study of PD-1 blockade in classical Hodgkin lymphoma (TCRdb year 2020). In light of the paper, this sample's time point label describes: cycle 4 day 1 (C4D1), after six to seven weeks of nivolumab. All trial patients had relapsed after autologous stem cell transplantation, with cohorts A, B and C differing in prior brentuximab vedotin exposure. Library construction relied on the immunoSEQ multiplex PCR assay. In TCRdb, the immuneACCESS table is reduced to in-frame sequences with V and J assigned. These tables do not hold every clone; where another copy was compared, an unresolved V gene accounts for under half, and the others remain unexplained. In this sample the table shows 90,000 to 100,000 clones, roughly 78% of which occur a single time. The ten largest clones represent 9.4% of the sample. Sequencing was performed on peripheral blood mononuclear cells (PBMCs), taken before the fourth cycle of nivolumab. The source is a human donor with classical Hodgkin lymphoma.

The rearrangement joins TRBV5-1 to TRBJ2-3; D gene unclear. The length of the CDR3 is 14 residues. Germline lookup yields CDR1 SGHRS and CDR2 YFSETQ. V lost 1 base, J lost 2 bases, and 8 bases lay in between. Here the CDR3 DNA reads TGCGCCAGCAGCTTGACTCCCTCCACAGATACGCAGTATTTT. This translates into CASSLTPSTDTQYF.

CDR3 nucleotides: TGCAGCGTGGGGGAGAGCAGCCCTAGAGCTAACTATGGCTACACCTTC. This encodes CSVGESSPRANYGYTF. V gene TRBV29-1 combines with J gene TRBJ1-2, with D perhaps matching TRBD1 (5 bases). V was pared by 6 bases and J by 0 bases, with 20 bases between. The length of the CDR3 is 16 residues. Looked up from germline, CDR1 is SQVTM and CDR2 is ANQGSEA.

This chain links TRBV5-1 with TRBJ2-3, with D unresolved. CDR1 and CDR2 from the germline V gene are SGHRS and YFSETQ. Trimming shortened V by 6 bases and J by 0 bases, and 11 bases separated the two germline ends. This CDR3 has 14 amino acids. CDR3 protein: CASMAQTSTDTQYF. The CDR3 DNA reads TGCGCCAGCATGGCCCAAACTAGCACAGATACGCAGTATTTT.

The V call is TRBV7-2, the J call TRBJ2-3; a possible D gene is TRBD2 (5 bases). The CDR3 is 16 residues long. V was clipped by 3 bases and J by 1 base, with 14 bases between them. The germline V gene has CDR1 SGHTA and CDR2 FQGNSA. CDR3 sequence: CASSLRTPGGTDTQYF. The CDR3 region has the DNA TGTGCCAGCAGCTTGAGGACTCCCGGGGGCACAGATACGCAGTATTTT.

This clone has a single count. The V call is TRBV6-5, the J call TRBJ1-1, with D tentatively TRBD1 (6 bases). V dropped 8 bases and J dropped 1 base, with 14 bases sitting between them. CDR1 is MNHEY and CDR2 is SVGAGI in the germline V gene. CDR3 length equals 14 residues. The CDR3 DNA reads TGTGCCAGCCTCCGAGGGGGGGCGAACACTGAAGCTTTCTTT. Translation: CASLRGGANTEAFF.

The chain recombines TRBV28 with TRBJ2-5; TRBD1 might be the D (6 bases). Looked up from germline, CDR1 is MDHEN and CDR2 is SYDVKM. The V gene lost 5 bases and the J gene lost 2 bases, with 9 bases spanning the gap. The CDR3 is 13 amino acids. The DNA for the CDR3 is TGTGCCAGCAGTACGGACAGACAAGAGACCCAGTACTTC. Translation gives CASSTDRQETQYF.

The V call is TRBV2, the J call TRBJ2-4; TRBD1 or TRBD2 may be the D gene (5 bases each). CDR3 length: 16 amino acids. The V and J ends lost 3 bases and 0 bases respectively, with 12 bases between them. Germline assignment: CDR1 SNHLY and CDR2 FYNNEI. The CDR3 region has the DNA TGTGCCAGCAGTGATGGGGGATCAATAGCCAAAAACATTCAGTACTTC. Translation: CASSDGGSIAKNIQYF.

This clone appeared a single time. No conserved phenylalanine or tryptophan ends this CDR3, so it is likely a read error. The CDR3 loop reads CASSLALVDTQYL. CDR3 nucleotide sequence: TGTGCCAGCAGCTTGGCCCTCGTTGATACGCAGTATCTT. The chain joins TRBV5-4 to TRBJ2-3, with D uncertain. The CDR3 consists of 13 residues. CDR1 is SGHNT and CDR2 is YYREEE in the germline V gene (reference sequence). The V gene lost 0 bases and the J gene lost 6 bases, with 8 bases spanning the gap.

The gene calls are TRBV5-4 and TRBJ2-4; perhaps D is TRBD1 or TRBD2 (6 bases each). Germline CDR1 SGHNT, CDR2 YYREEE (reference sequence). The CDR3 has 14 amino acids. V lost 4 bases and J lost 1, with 9 bases in between. This CDR3 is CASSRGGAKNIQYF. The DNA of the CDR3 is TGTGCCAGCAGCCGAGGGGGGGCCAAAAACATTCAGTACTTC.